This is a list of T cell receptor beta chains from one sample in a study of identical twins. MiXCR, applied by TCRdb to the 5' RACE reads, yields one record per CDR3 protein. Of around 370,000 distinct CDR3 sequences in the sample, about 10% were seen once. Sequencing was done on a sample of naive T cells sorted from blood. These TCRs come from a woman in her forties or fifties in good health. Both conserved end residues are part of each CDR3. The D gene is left open where the match is weak. Size values are once, few and many counts, or a class for expanded clones, and some rows have none.

>.|TRBJ2-5|TRBV12-3/TRBV12-4|many
CASSFGWQETQYF
TGTGCCAGCAGTTTCGGTTGGCAAGAGACCCAGTACTTC
>TRBD2|TRBJ2-1|TRBV10-1|.
CASSEERASGTSGSVNEQFF
TGCGCCAGCAGTGAAGAACGCGCGTCCGGGACTAGCGGGAGTGTCAATGAGCAGTTCTTC
>.|TRBJ1-1|TRBV7-9|many
CASSVSGTSFF
TGTGCCAGCAGCGTAAGCGGGACATCTTTCTTT
>TRBD2|TRBJ2-2|TRBV12-3/TRBV12-4|few
CASTPLAGRGTLTGELFF
TGTGCCAGCACCCCTTTAGCGGGAAGAGGGACTTTAACCGGGGAGCTGTTTTTT
>.|TRBJ2-7|TRBV12-3/TRBV12-4|many
CASSSTGKSYEQYF
TGTGCCAGCAGCTCTACTGGGAAATCCTACGAGCAGTACTTC
>.|TRBJ1-1|TRBV4-1|few
CASSHSRGAFF
TGCGCCAGCAGCCATAGTAGGGGTGCTTTCTTT
>.|TRBJ1-5|TRBV24-1|few
CATSDGQYSNQPQHF
TGTGCCACCAGTGATGGACAGTATAGCAATCAGCCCCAGCATTTT
>TRBD1|TRBJ2-2|TRBV5-1|many
CASSPGTGETGELFF
TGCGCCAGCAGCCCCGGGACAGGGGAGACCGGGGAGCTGTTTTTT
>.|TRBJ2-3|TRBV5-1|few
CASSFDRRNTDTQYF
TGCGCCAGCAGCTTTGACAGGCGGAACACAGATACGCAGTATTTT
>TRBD2|TRBJ2-1|TRBV6-1|few
CASRGLAGGPNEQFF
TGTGCCAGCAGGGGACTAGCGGGAGGGCCCAATGAGCAGTTCTTC
>.|TRBJ2-3|TRBV20-1|.
CSARDDLRSTDTQYF
TGCAGTGCTAGAGACGATCTGAGGAGCACAGATACGCAGTATTTT
>TRBD1|TRBJ1-1|TRBV6-5|.
CASSSETGEAFF
TGTGCCAGCAGTTCTGAGACAGGGGAAGCTTTCTTT
>.|TRBJ1-4|TRBV4-1|.
CASTQTGAGSEKLFF
TGCGCCAGCACCCAAACCGGGGCAGGGAGTGAAAAACTGTTTTTT
>.|TRBJ2-2|TRBV6-6|many
CASRGANGELFF
TGTGCCAGCAGGGGGGCGAACGGGGAGCTGTTTTTT
>TRBD1|TRBJ1-5|TRBV20-1|few
CSARRQGAISNQPQHF
TGCAGTGCTAGAAGGCAGGGGGCGATTAGCAATCAGCCCCAGCATTTT
>.|TRBJ1-5|TRBV27|many
CASSPRWANQPQHF
TGTGCCAGCAGTCCCCGGTGGGCCAATCAGCCCCAGCATTTT
>.|TRBJ2-2|TRBV15|many
CATSLRAAGELFF
TGTGCCACCAGCCTGAGGGCAGCCGGGGAGCTGTTTTTT
>TRBD1|TRBJ1-6|TRBV6-5|many
CASSYNPGQGGSLHF
TGTGCCAGCAGTTACAACCCGGGACAGGGTGGTTCCCTCCACTTT
>.|TRBJ2-7|TRBV3-1|many
CASSPGSLSEQYF
TGTGCCAGCAGCCCCGGGAGCCTTTCGGAGCAGTACTTC
>TRBD2|TRBJ2-3|TRBV12-3/TRBV12-4|few
CASSVAGEGTDTQYF
TGTGCCAGCAGTGTAGCGGGAGAGGGGACAGATACGCAGTATTTT
>TRBD2|TRBJ2-1|TRBV2|many
CASSGRLAHNEQFF
TGTGCCAGCAGTGGGCGACTAGCGCACAATGAGCAGTTCTTC
>.|TRBJ1-2|TRBV10-3|few
CAISESTLRGSYGYTF
TGTGCCATCAGTGAGTCGACTCTGCGGGGAAGCTATGGCTACACCTTC
>.|TRBJ2-7|TRBV5-1|.
CASSLEAGPYYEQYF
TGCGCCAGCAGCTTGGAAGCAGGTCCCTACTACGAGCAGTACTTC
>.|TRBJ1-1|TRBV14|few
CASSQVGGLVAFF
TGTGCCAGCAGCCAAGTAGGGGGGCTTGTAGCTTTCTTT
>.|TRBJ2-1|TRBV2|.
CASGTDGEQFF
TGTGCCAGCGGAACCGACGGTGAGCAGTTCTTC
>.|TRBJ2-7|TRBV19|.
CASSWAGTYEQYF
TGTGCCAGTAGTTGGGCAGGAACCTACGAGCAGTACTTC
>.|TRBJ2-7|TRBV27|.
CASSLKGPEYEQYF
TGTGCCAGCAGTTTAAAGGGCCCTGAGTACGAGCAGTACTTC
>.|TRBJ1-6|TRBV6-2/TRBV6-3|few
CASSYEGPSAALHF
TGTGCCAGCAGTTATGAGGGACCGTCTGCCGCCCTCCACTTT
>TRBD2|TRBJ2-1|TRBV12-5|few
CASGLVLGLDPNEQFF
TGTGCTAGTGGTTTGGTACTCGGACTAGATCCCAATGAGCAGTTCTTC
>.|TRBJ2-7|TRBV10-3|many
CATRDPPYEQYF
TGTGCCACACGGGATCCTCCCTACGAGCAGTACTTC
>.|TRBJ2-5|TRBV6-1|few
CASSEDSVWGETQYF
TGTGCCAGCAGTGAAGACTCGGTCTGGGGGGAGACCCAGTACTTC
>TRBD2|TRBJ2-1|TRBV6-5|many
CASRGSGSGVNEQFF
TGTGCCAGCAGAGGTAGCGGGAGCGGTGTGAATGAGCAGTTCTTC
>.|TRBJ2-4|TRBV6-2/TRBV6-3|.
CASSSPAYHYF
TGTGCCAGCAGTTCACCAGCGTATCATTACTTC
>TRBD1|TRBJ2-1|TRBV10-3|many
CAISEGTDPEQFF
TGTGCCATCAGTGAAGGGACAGATCCCGAGCAGTTCTTC
>TRBD2|TRBJ2-5|TRBV27|.
CASTHRLAGVETQYF
TGTGCCAGCACCCATCGGCTAGCGGGAGTAGAGACCCAGTACTTC
>.|TRBJ2-1|TRBV18|.
CASLGGDPYNEQFF
TGTGCCAGCTTGGGGGGTGACCCCTACAATGAGCAGTTCTTC
>.|TRBJ2-3|TRBV7-6|.
CASSPTKVADTQYF
TGTGCCAGCAGCCCAACCAAGGTCGCAGATACGCAGTATTTT
>TRBD2|TRBJ2-5|TRBV11-2|.
CASSSRTSGPGAKQETQYF
TGTGCCAGCAGCTCAAGGACTAGCGGACCCGGAGCGAAACAAGAGACCCAGTACTTC
>.|TRBJ2-7|TRBV29-1|few
CSVREALYEQYF
TGCAGCGTCAGAGAGGCTCTCTACGAGCAGTACTTC
>TRBD2|TRBJ2-1|TRBV5-1|many
CASSLVVAGGLNEQFF
TGCGCCAGCAGCTTGGTTGTCGCGGGAGGGTTGAATGAGCAGTTCTTC
>TRBD2|TRBJ2-5|TRBV25-1|.
CASSDLAGVLETQYF
TGTGCCAGCAGTGACTTAGCGGGAGTCTTGGAGACCCAGTACTTC
>.|TRBJ2-1|TRBV11-3|.
CASSSGNRGDEQFF
TGTGCCAGCAGCTCAGGCAACCGAGGCGATGAGCAGTTCTTC
>.|TRBJ1-2|TRBV12-3/TRBV12-4|few
CASSPLGIGVGRGQGYTF
TGTGCCAGCAGCCCATTAGGTATAGGTGTGGGCAGGGGACAAGGCTACACCTTC
>.|TRBJ2-3|TRBV5-5|many
CASSLVITDTQYF
TGTGCCAGCAGCTTGGTAATCACAGATACGCAGTATTTT
>.|TRBJ1-3|TRBV5-1|many
CASSLDGLDSGNTIYF
TGCGCCAGCAGCTTGGATGGGCTCGACTCTGGAAACACCATATATTTT
>.|TRBJ1-2|TRBV24-1|many
CATSETMGGAGYTF
TGTGCCACCAGTGAAACCATGGGGGGCGCGGGCTACACCTTC
>.|TRBJ1-1|TRBV14|few
CASSHAEAGEAFF
TGTGCCAGCAGCCACGCAGAAGCAGGTGAAGCTTTCTTT
>.|TRBJ2-7|TRBV20-1|.
CSAREGPPYEQYF
TGCAGTGCTAGAGAAGGGCCACCCTACGAGCAGTACTTC
>TRBD2|TRBJ2-7|TRBV9|.
CASSVSGTNYEQYF
TGTGCCAGCAGCGTTAGCGGGACAAACTACGAGCAGTACTTC
>TRBD2|TRBJ2-1|TRBV7-3|.
CASSPSGRAHEQFF
TGTGCCAGCAGCCCGAGCGGGAGGGCCCATGAGCAGTTCTTC
>.|TRBJ1-1|TRBV3-1|few
CASSRTGGWNTEAFF
TGTGCCAGCAGCCGTACAGGAGGTTGGAACACTGAAGCTTTCTTT
>TRBD2|TRBJ2-3|TRBV20-1|.
CSAPRAGGSQVDTQYF
TGCAGTGCGCCAAGGGCGGGAGGGTCCCAGGTGGATACGCAGTATTTT
>TRBD2|TRBJ2-1|TRBV20-1|few
CSAVAGGYVF
TGCAGTGCGGTAGCGGGAGGTTACGTCTTC
>TRBD2|TRBJ2-1|TRBV25-1|.
CASSEAGGPYNEQFF
TGTGCCAGCAGTGAAGCGGGAGGGCCCTACAATGAGCAGTTCTTC
>.|TRBJ2-7|TRBV5-5|.
CASSFSGEQYF
TGTGCCAGCAGCTTTTCGGGGGAGCAGTACTTC
>TRBD2|TRBJ2-1|TRBV11-2|few
CASSFGLAGIGGNEQFF
TGTGCCAGCAGCTTTGGACTAGCGGGAATAGGCGGTAATGAGCAGTTCTTC
>.|TRBJ2-1|TRBV6-2/TRBV6-3|.
CASVGGDEQFF
TGTGCCAGCGTGGGGGGCGATGAGCAGTTCTTC
>TRBD1|TRBJ2-4|TRBV25-1|many
CASTEGARNIQYF
TGTGCCAGCACAGAGGGGGCTCGAAACATTCAGTACTTC
>TRBD2|TRBJ2-5|TRBV10-2|.
CASSESLAGVSETQYF
TGCGCCAGCAGTGAGTCACTAGCGGGAGTGTCGGAGACCCAGTACTTC
>.|TRBJ2-7|TRBV12-3/TRBV12-4|.
CASSLARRGEQYF
TGTGCCAGCAGTTTAGCGCGTAGGGGGGAGCAGTACTTC